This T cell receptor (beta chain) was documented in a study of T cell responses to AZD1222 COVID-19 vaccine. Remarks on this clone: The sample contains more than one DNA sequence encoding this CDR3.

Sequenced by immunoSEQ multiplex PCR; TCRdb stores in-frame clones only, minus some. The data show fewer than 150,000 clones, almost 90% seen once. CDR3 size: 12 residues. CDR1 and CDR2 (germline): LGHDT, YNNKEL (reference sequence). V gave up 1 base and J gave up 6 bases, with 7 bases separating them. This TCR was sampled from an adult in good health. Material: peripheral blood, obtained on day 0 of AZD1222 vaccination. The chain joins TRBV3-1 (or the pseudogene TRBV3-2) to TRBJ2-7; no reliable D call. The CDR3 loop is CASSQVSREQYF. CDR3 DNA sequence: TGTGCCAGCAGCCAAGTATCTCGCGAGCAGTACTTC.